A selection of T cell receptor beta chains follows, all from one sample in a study of T cells of healthy individuals. TCRdb processed the 5' RACE reads anew with MiXCR; each CDR3 protein has one entry. The table lists about 63,000 distinct CDR3 sequences, roughly 16% of them singletons, with approximately 4.7% in the top ten. The receptors were sampled from a human donor in good health. Each CDR3 is given with its conserved first and last residue. Fields, in order: J gene, clone size, V gene, D gene, CDR3 DNA, CDR3 protein. A D gene is named only where the DNA matches it firmly. Size is stated for part of the rows, as once, few or many counts, or as a class when the clone is expanded.

J gene: TRBJ2-7
clone size: .
V gene: TRBV4-2
D gene: .
CDR3 DNA: TGTGCCAGCAGCCAAGATTTGATCTACGAGCAGTACTTC
CDR3 protein: CASSQDLIYEQYF

J gene: TRBJ1-5
clone size: many
V gene: TRBV27
D gene: TRBD1
CDR3 DNA: TGTGCCAGCAGTTTAGGCAGGGGGCTGGGACAGCCCCAGCATTTT
CDR3 protein: CASSLGRGLGQPQHF

J gene: TRBJ1-2
clone size: many
V gene: TRBV14
D gene: .
CDR3 DNA: TGTGCCAGCAGCCAACACGGGACCGTACTAAATGGCTACACCTTC
CDR3 protein: CASSQHGTVLNGYTF

J gene: TRBJ2-5
clone size: many
V gene: TRBV4-1
D gene: TRBD2
CDR3 DNA: TGCGCCAGCAGCAAGGGACTAGCGGGATACGGGACCCAGTACTTC
CDR3 protein: CASSKGLAGYGTQYF

J gene: TRBJ1-2
clone size: many
V gene: TRBV5-4
D gene: .
CDR3 DNA: TGTGCCAGCAGCCCCGATGAGGGGCGGGGAGGCTACACCTTC
CDR3 protein: CASSPDEGRGGYTF

J gene: TRBJ1-1
clone size: .
V gene: TRBV6-1
D gene: .
CDR3 DNA: TGTGCCAGCACCCCGCGCGGCAGAAACACTGAAGCTTTCTTT
CDR3 protein: CASTPRGRNTEAFF

J gene: TRBJ2-3
clone size: many
V gene: TRBV29-1
D gene: .
CDR3 DNA: TGCAGCGTTGTAATTAGACAGCCCCGCGGCGGTACGCAGTATTTT
CDR3 protein: CSVVIRQPRGGTQYF

J gene: TRBJ1-6
clone size: .
V gene: TRBV25-1
D gene: .
CDR3 DNA: TGTGCCAGCAGTGAATCGAAAGGGGTTAATTCACCCCTCCACTTT
CDR3 protein: CASSESKGVNSPLHF

J gene: TRBJ2-1
clone size: few
V gene: TRBV11-2
D gene: TRBD2
CDR3 DNA: TGTGCCAGCAGCTCCCTGACTAGCCCCCATGAGCAGTTCTTC
CDR3 protein: CASSSLTSPHEQFF

J gene: TRBJ2-1
clone size: few
V gene: TRBV7-9
D gene: TRBD2
CDR3 DNA: TGTGCCAGCAGTACTAGCGGGAGGGGAGAGCAGTTCTTC
CDR3 protein: CASSTSGRGEQFF

J gene: TRBJ2-5
clone size: few
V gene: TRBV4-1
D gene: .
CDR3 DNA: TGCGCCAGCAGCCCGTTAGGGCAACGACTCCAAGAGACCCAGTACTTC
CDR3 protein: CASSPLGQRLQETQYF

J gene: TRBJ1-5
clone size: many
V gene: TRBV28
D gene: .
CDR3 DNA: TGTGCCAGCAGTTTACTCAGGGGCAATCAGCCCCAGCATTTT
CDR3 protein: CASSLLRGNQPQHF

J gene: TRBJ2-1
clone size: few
V gene: TRBV28
D gene: TRBD2
CDR3 DNA: TGTGCCAGTGCCGGGGGGTGGCAGTTCTTC
CDR3 protein: CASAGGWQFF

J gene: TRBJ2-1
clone size: many
V gene: TRBV5-4
D gene: .
CDR3 DNA: TGTGCCAGCAGCTTGGAGCAGCTGTCATACAATGAGCAGTTCTTC
CDR3 protein: CASSLEQLSYNEQFF

J gene: TRBJ2-1
clone size: many
V gene: TRBV29-1
D gene: TRBD2
CDR3 DNA: TGCAGCGTTGAATCCTTCGTGGGACTAGCGCCCTACAATGAGCAGTTCTTC
CDR3 protein: CSVESFVGLAPYNEQFF

J gene: TRBJ2-5
clone size: many
V gene: TRBV20-1
D gene: TRBD2
CDR3 DNA: TGCAGTGCTGCCACCGGGATAGCGGGAGGCCAAGAGACCCAGTACTTC
CDR3 protein: CSAATGIAGGQETQYF

J gene: TRBJ1-1
clone size: many
V gene: TRBV9
D gene: .
CDR3 DNA: TGTGCCAGCAGCGTAGCTACAGCTTTGAACACTGAAGCTTTCTTT
CDR3 protein: CASSVATALNTEAFF

J gene: TRBJ1-2
clone size: .
V gene: TRBV9
D gene: TRBD1
CDR3 DNA: TGTGCCAGCAGCGTAGAGGGACAGGGAATTCATGGCTACACCTTC
CDR3 protein: CASSVEGQGIHGYTF

J gene: TRBJ2-3
clone size: .
V gene: TRBV6-5
D gene: .
CDR3 DNA: TGTGCCAGCAGTTACTCTCTCACAGATACGCAGTATTTT
CDR3 protein: CASSYSLTDTQYF

J gene: TRBJ2-7
clone size: .
V gene: TRBV6-5
D gene: TRBD2
CDR3 DNA: TGTGCCAGCAGTTACGGACTAGCGGGAGCTGACGAGCAGTACTTC
CDR3 protein: CASSYGLAGADEQYF

J gene: TRBJ2-1
clone size: few
V gene: TRBV4-1
D gene: .
CDR3 DNA: TGCGCCAGCAGCCAAGATCCGGGGTTGAGCTCCTACAATGAGCAGTTCTTC
CDR3 protein: CASSQDPGLSSYNEQFF

J gene: TRBJ1-5
clone size: many
V gene: TRBV15
D gene: TRBD1
CDR3 DNA: TGTGCCACCAGCAGGGACAGGCATCAGCCCCAGCATTTT
CDR3 protein: CATSRDRHQPQHF

J gene: TRBJ2-3
clone size: few
V gene: TRBV2
D gene: .
CDR3 DNA: TGTGCCAGCAGTGATTCGGGTGCAGATACGCAGTATTTT
CDR3 protein: CASSDSGADTQYF

J gene: TRBJ2-3
clone size: .
V gene: TRBV7-9
D gene: .
CDR3 DNA: TGTGCCAGCAGCGCCCAGGGACCAGCAACAGATACGCAGTATTTT
CDR3 protein: CASSAQGPATDTQYF

J gene: TRBJ2-7
clone size: many
V gene: TRBV2
D gene: .
CDR3 DNA: TGTGCCAGCATGGCCGGGGATAGCTCCTACGAGCAGTACTTC
CDR3 protein: CASMAGDSSYEQYF